This T cell receptor beta chain was observed in a study of shared clonotypes between healthy human individuals. Sequenced by immunoSEQ multiplex PCR; TCRdb stores in-frame clones only, minus some. Counted here are more than 2 million clones, 95% occurring once; the ten biggest clones make up 0.1% to 0.15%. The CDR3 loop spans 15 amino acids. Looked up from germline, CDR1 is SGHNT and CDR2 is YYREEE (reference sequence). With V trimmed by 5 bases and J by 5 bases, 10 bases remained unmatched. The chain carries TRBV5-4 and TRBJ2-5; 9 bases agree with TRBD2. The sequence came from a man aged 18 to 35 in good health. Sequencing input: naive CD4+ T cells sorted from blood. Subset specified: CD45RA+ positively selected. The CDR3 reads CASRDGGGAWETQYF. The CDR3 region has the DNA TGTGCCAGCAGAGATGGCGGGGGGGCCTGGGAGACCCAGTACTTC.